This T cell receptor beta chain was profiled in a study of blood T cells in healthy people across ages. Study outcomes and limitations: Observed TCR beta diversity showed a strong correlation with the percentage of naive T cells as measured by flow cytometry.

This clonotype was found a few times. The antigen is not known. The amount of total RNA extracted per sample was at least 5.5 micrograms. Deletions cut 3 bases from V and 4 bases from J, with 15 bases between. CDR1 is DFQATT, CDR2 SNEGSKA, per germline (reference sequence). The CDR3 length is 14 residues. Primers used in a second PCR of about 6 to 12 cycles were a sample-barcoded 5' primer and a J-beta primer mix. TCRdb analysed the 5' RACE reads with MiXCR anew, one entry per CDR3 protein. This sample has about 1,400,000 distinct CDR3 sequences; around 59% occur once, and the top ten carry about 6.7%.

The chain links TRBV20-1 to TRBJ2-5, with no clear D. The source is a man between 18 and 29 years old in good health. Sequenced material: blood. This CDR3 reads CSASSRSFGETQYF. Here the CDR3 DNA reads TGCAGTGCTAGTAGTCGAAGTTTCGGAGAGACCCAGTACTTC.